The 27 T cell receptor beta chains below all came from one sample that was sequenced in a study of cytomegalovirus exposure and HLA in healthy donors. This PCR relied on a set of 60 Vbeta primers and 13 Jbeta primers. Produced via immunoSEQ multiplex PCR; TCRdb's table is partial and in-frame only. The repertoire holds under 65,000 clones, about 80% seen once, with about 3% in the top ten. Sample: PBMCs. These receptors all come from a man aged 50-60 years in good health and CMV-seronegative.

The chain has TRBV5-6 and TRBJ2-7, with 10 bases identical to TRBD2. Germline CDR1 SGHDT, CDR2 YYEEEE. This CDR3 region has 17 residues. The V gene end was trimmed by 0 bases and the J gene end by 7 bases; junction bases not matched to a gene: 13. CDR3 loop: CASSLEEGLAGAQEQYF. The CDR3 bases are TGTGCCAGCAGCTTGGAGGAAGGGCTAGCGGGGGCACAGGAGCAGTACTTC.

This chain links TRBV5-4 with TRBJ2-5, with TRBD1 as a possible D gene (5 bases). This CDR3 has 15 amino acids. The ends were cut back, 0 bases at V and 5 bases at J, with 14 bases in the middle. CDR1 and CDR2 (germline): SGHNT, YYREEE (reference sequence). The CDR3 DNA reads as TGTGCCAGCAGCTTGGTCGCAGGGCAGTCGGAGACCCAGTACTTC. This gives the protein CASSLVAGQSETQYF.

The chain carries TRBV29-1 and TRBJ2-5; D gene uncertain. This CDR3 is built from 12 residues. In germline, CDR1 is SQVTM, CDR2 ANQGSEA. The V end lost 4 bases, the J end lost 5 bases, and 11 bases lay between the germline ends. CDR3 sequence reads: CSVAIAKETQYF. The CDR3 DNA is TGCAGCGTTGCAATAGCTAAGGAGACCCAGTACTTC.

The chain joins TRBV11-2 to TRBJ1-1, with a possible D match to TRBD1 (5 bases). The germline gives CDR1 SGHAT, CDR2 FQNNGV. Trimming took off 5 bases at V and 5 bases at J, with 15 bases between the two ends. The CDR3 has 14 residues. The CDR3 nucleotides are TGTGCCAGCAGCCCTTTTGGGGCGCTTACTGAAGCTTTCTTT. Amino acids: CASSPFGALTEAFF.

V usage is TRBV7-9 and J usage is TRBJ2-7; tentative D call: TRBD1 (6 bases). The CDR3 runs to 19 residues. Germline V gives CDR1 SEHNR, CDR2 FQNEAQ (reference sequence). V was trimmed by 0 bases and J by 2 bases, leaving 23 bases between them. Here the CDR3 DNA reads TGTGCCAGCAGCTTAGCATTGGGACAAGGTGGCCTCCCTCCCTACGAGCAGTACTTC. Its protein product is CASSLALGQGGLPPYEQYF.

This clone was found a few times. Its ends do not fully match the called genes, so a read error is possible. The chain uses TRBV6-1 and TRBJ1-5, with 8 bases that match TRBD1. Germline CDR1 reads MNHNS; CDR2 reads SASEGT. The CDR3 runs to 16 residues. Here the CDR3 reads CASREGQGSLGQPQHF. CDR3 coding DNA: TGTGCCAGCAGAGAAGGACAGGGAAGTCTCGGCCAGCCCCAGCATTTT.

The CDR3 DNA reads as TGTGCCAGCAGCTTTCTGGGGGCGCGTGACACCGGGGAGCTGTTTTTT. Amino acids: CASSFLGARDTGELFF. The chain combines TRBV5-6 with TRBJ2-2, with D tentatively TRBD1 (6 bases). Trimming took 2 bases from V and 3 from J, leaving 14 bases between them. The CDR3 loop spans 16 amino acids. CDR1 is SGHDT and CDR2 is YYEEEE in the germline V gene.

The rearrangement joins TRBV29-1 to TRBJ2-7, with a weak D call TRBD1 (5 bases). The germline gives CDR1 SQVTM, CDR2 ANQGSEA. The V and J ends lost 0 bases and 1 base respectively, with 10 bases between them. This CDR3 has 14 amino acids. CDR3 DNA sequence: TGCAGCGTTGAAGATCAACAGGAGTCCTACGAGCAGTACTTC. As protein: CSVEDQQESYEQYF.

The chain recombines TRBV6-1 with TRBJ1-3; 10 bases align to TRBD1. With 8 bases clipped from V and 2 bases from J, the junction kept 3 bases outside the gene matches. The CDR3 covers 14 residues. Per germline, CDR1 MNHNS and CDR2 SASEGT. CDR3 DNA: TGTGCCAGCTGGGACAGGGGCGCTGGAAACACCATATATTTT. Its translation: CASWDRGAGNTIYF.

The chain is built from TRBV27 and TRBJ2-7, with a weak D call TRBD1 (6 bases). CDR1 MNHEY and CDR2 SMNVEV come from the germline V gene (reference sequence). The CDR3 is 13 amino acids. Trimming removed 6 bases from V and 3 bases from J, with 12 bases in between. DNA of the CDR3: TGTGCCAGCAGCTTACAGGGCTACTACGAGCAGTACTTC. It yields the protein CASSLQGYYEQYF.

This clone was seen only once. J is TRBJ1-4 and V is TRBV5-8; 10 nucleotides agree with TRBD1. CDR1 and CDR2 from the germline V gene are SGHTS and YDEGEE. After removal of 4 bases from V and 7 bases from J, the junction contained 16 bases not matched to a gene. This CDR3 has 18 residues. CDR3 DNA: TGTGCCAGCAGCCTCCGGGACAGGGGTTTCCCAGGGAGTGAAAAACTGTTTTTT. It specifies CASSLRDRGFPGSEKLFF.

This chain uses TRBV6-1 with TRBJ2-1; D remains unclear. There are 11 residues in the CDR3. Per germline, CDR1 MNHNS and CDR2 SASEGT. The V end lost 7 bases, the J end lost 3 bases, and 4 bases lay between the germline ends. CDR3 nucleotides: TGTGCCAGCACCCACTACAATGAGCAGTTCTTC. Its protein product is CASTHYNEQFF.

The rearrangement links TRBV19 to TRBJ2-1; D might be TRBD1 (5 bases). V shed 5 bases and J shed 9 bases, with 14 bases lying between them. There are 13 residues in the CDR3. CDR1 and CDR2 (germline): LNHDA, SQIVND (reference sequence). CDR3 loop: CASSEQGRGEQFF. In DNA form, the CDR3 reads TGTGCCAGTAGTGAGCAGGGAAGGGGTGAGCAGTTCTTC.

The rearrangement uses TRBV30 and TRBJ1-1; 8 bases line up with TRBD1. V was pared by 3 bases and J by 7 bases, with 10 bases of the junction left unmatched. The CDR3 sequence is 14 residues long. Germline V lookup: CDR1 GTSNPN, CDR2 SVGIG (reference sequence). CDR3 sequence (DNA): TGTGCCTGGAGCCCGGACAGGGCACGGAGTGAAGCTTTCTTT. Translating gives CAWSPDRARSEAFF.

V gene TRBV7-9 combines with J gene TRBJ1-6, with unresolved D. The CDR3 length is 12 residues. V was pared by 5 bases and J by 13 bases, with 12 bases between. Per the germline V gene, CDR1 is SEHNR and CDR2 is FQNEAQ (reference sequence). CDR3 bases: TGTGCCAGCAGCGCGCAGACGGGGCCCCTCCACTTT. This encodes CASSAQTGPLHF. The entire variable domain, with the rest obtained from reference TRBV7-9 and TRBJ1-6, is as follows: DTGVSQNPRHKITKRGQNVTFRCDPISEHNRLYWYRQTLGQGPEFLTYFQNEAQLEKSRLLSDRFSAERPKGSFSTLEIQRTEQGDSAMYLCASSAQTGPLHFGNGTRLTVT.

The chain joins TRBV2 to TRBJ2-1; TRBD2 aligns across 8 bases. The CDR3 sequence is 16 residues long. J was trimmed by 4 bases and V by 4 bases; bases with no gene match: 9. Germline CDR1 SNHLY, CDR2 FYNNEI. The CDR3 DNA follows: TGTGCCAGCAGTGTTGGAAGGACTAGCCGTTACAATGAGCAGTTCTTC. This sequence encodes CASSVGRTSRYNEQFF.

J is TRBJ1-1 and V is TRBV20-1; a possible D gene is TRBD1 (5 bases). The V and J ends lost 3 bases and 7 bases respectively, with 9 bases between them. From germline, CDR1 is DFQATT and CDR2 SNEGSKA (reference sequence). This CDR3 region has 11 residues. The CDR3 spells CSARRGREAFF. For the CDR3, the DNA is TGCAGTGCTAGGCGGGGACGTGAAGCTTTCTTT.

In its sample, this clone was seen a few times. The V gene is TRBV2, the J gene TRBJ1-1; D is perhaps TRBD1 (6 bases). Trimming removed 7 bases at V and 5 bases at J, with 11 bases between. This CDR3 is 12 amino acids long. The germline V gene has CDR1 SNHLY and CDR2 FYNNEI. The CDR3 DNA is TGTGCCAGCAAGTCTACAGGGACTGAAGCTTTCTTT. It translates to CASKSTGTEAFF.

In its sample, this clone was seen once. This chain joins TRBV6-6 and TRBJ2-2; D unclear. Germline V CDR1 and CDR2: MNHNY, SVGAGI (reference sequence). Between the trimmed V and J ends, which lost 5 bases and 2 bases, there was a span of 6 bases. The CDR3 sequence is 13 residues long. The CDR3 reads CASSEINTGELFF. CDR3 sequence (DNA): TGTGCCAGCAGTGAGATAAACACCGGGGAGCTGTTTTTT.

This chain links TRBV7-7 with TRBJ2-1; 9 bases map to TRBD2. J lost 7 bases, V lost 5 bases, and 12 bases had no gene match. This CDR3 has 16 amino acids. Per germline, CDR1 SSHAT and CDR2 FNYEAQ (reference sequence). The CDR3 sequence: CASSPGGGGGVNEQFF. In nucleotides, the CDR3 is TGTGCCAGCAGCCCCGGGGGGGGCGGGGGGGTAAATGAGCAGTTCTTC.

This clone was observed once. The chain links TRBV4-3 to TRBJ1-2, with 7 bases fitting TRBD1. Germline values: CDR1 LGHNA, CDR2 YSLEER. This CDR3 has 15 amino acids. The V and J ends lost 0 bases and 4 bases, in that order; junction bases with no gene match: 5. DNA of the CDR3: TGCGCCAGCAGCCAAGAAGGGGGCGCCATCTATGGCTACACCTTC. This encodes CASSQEGGAIYGYTF.

V usage is TRBV7-2 and J usage is TRBJ2-2; the D is unclear. The CDR3 contains 14 residues. CDR1 is SGHTA, CDR2 FQGNSA, per germline. V dropped 4 bases and J dropped 7 bases, with 13 bases sitting between them. This CDR3 reads CASSSPGKSGELFF. The CDR3 DNA is TGTGCCAGCAGCTCCCCAGGAAAAAGCGGGGAGCTGTTTTTT.

This chain links TRBV5-1 with TRBJ1-5, with 10 positions matching TRBD1. Looked up from germline, CDR1 is SGHRS and CDR2 is YFSETQ. This CDR3 has 16 residues. J gave up 6 bases and V 3 bases, and 9 bases lay outside the gene matches. In DNA form, the CDR3 reads TGCGCCAGCAGCTGTATAGACAGGGGGCGAAGTCAGCCCCAGCATTTT. Protein: CASSCIDRGRSQPQHF.

V gene TRBV29-1 combines with J gene TRBJ2-2; 7 bases are shared with TRBD2. The CDR3 consists of 13 residues. The V gene end was trimmed by 7 bases and the J gene end by 4 bases; junction bases not matched to a gene: 6. Germline V gene sequence: CDR1 SQVTM, CDR2 ANQGSEA. CDR3 in amino acids: CSARGGGTGELFF. In DNA form, the CDR3 reads TGCAGCGCGAGGGGCGGGGGCACCGGGGAGCTGTTTTTT.

This clone was seen a single time. V usage is TRBV10-1 and J usage is TRBJ2-3, with TRBD1 matching 7 bases. Per germline, CDR1 WNHNN and CDR2 SYGVQD (reference sequence). V dropped 10 bases and J dropped 1; count of bases not matched to a gene: 8. This CDR3 contains 14 residues. The DNA for the CDR3 is TGCGCCACCTCGACAGGGTTCGGCACAGATACGCAGTATTTT. The encoded protein is CATSTGFGTDTQYF.

V gene TRBV4-3 combines with J gene TRBJ1-4, with 11 bases that match TRBD1. After removal of 3 bases from V and 8 bases from J, the junction contained 8 bases not matched to a gene. Looked up from germline, CDR1 is LGHNA and CDR2 is YSLEER. This CDR3 comprises 16 residues. The CDR3 nucleotides read TGCGCCAGCAGCCAGGAAGGACAGGGGGCCTACGAAAAACTGTTTTTT. This codes for CASSQEGQGAYEKLFF.

The J gene is TRBJ1-1, the V gene TRBV2; D unresolved. Germline loops: CDR1 SNHLY, CDR2 FYNNEI. The V and J ends lost 8 bases and 12 bases respectively, with 13 bases between them. The CDR3 is 10 residues long. CDR3 DNA sequence: TGTGCCAGCTTGGGAGGGTCGACTTTCTTT. This sequence encodes CASLGGSTFF.